A selection of T cell receptor beta chains follows, all from one sample in a study of response to subunit inactivated influenza vaccine. Using its own MiXCR run on the RT-PCR reads, TCRdb lists one record per CDR3 protein. Seen here are 700,000 to 900,000 distinct CDR3 sequences, approximately 22% observed once, and the top ten hold roughly a tenth. The sample here was PBMCs from blood, taken around 5 days after vaccination. The source of these receptors is a man in his fifties or sixties who received an inactivated influenza vaccine. Both conserved end residues are part of each CDR3. Each record gives: V gene, D gene, clone size, J gene, CDR3 protein, CDR3 DNA. A D gene is named only where the DNA matches it firmly. The size field is filled for only some rows; it gives once, few, many or a size class.

v_gene: TRBV12-3/TRBV12-4; d_gene: NA; abundance: few; j_gene: TRBJ2-1; CDR3aa: CASELGTDSNEQFF; CDR3nt: TGTGCCAGCGAATTGGGGACGGACAGCAATGAGCAGTTCTTC
v_gene: TRBV10-2; d_gene: TRBD2; abundance: NA; j_gene: TRBJ2-1; CDR3aa: CASSERASGRVLQFF; CDR3nt: TGCGCCAGCAGTGAGCGGGCTAGCGGGAGAGTGTTGCAGTTCTTC
v_gene: TRBV29-1; d_gene: TRBD2; abundance: many; j_gene: TRBJ2-7; CDR3aa: CSAQKRGRGYEQYF; CDR3nt: TGCAGCGCCCAAAAGCGGGGCCGAGGCTACGAGCAGTACTTC
v_gene: TRBV13; d_gene: NA; abundance: few; j_gene: TRBJ2-7; CDR3aa: CASSLGGGHRDEQYF; CDR3nt: TGTGCCAGCAGCTTAGGGGGAGGACACAGGGACGAGCAGTACTTC
v_gene: TRBV7-2; d_gene: TRBD2; abundance: many; j_gene: TRBJ2-1; CDR3aa: CASSLQGSGSGNEQFF; CDR3nt: TGTGCCAGCAGCTTACAAGGTAGCGGGAGTGGGAATGAGCAGTTCTTC
v_gene: TRBV5-1; d_gene: TRBD1; abundance: few; j_gene: TRBJ1-6; CDR3aa: CASSFRQGRSPLHF; CDR3nt: TGCGCCAGCAGCTTCAGACAGGGAAGGTCACCCCTCCACTTT
v_gene: TRBV6-5; d_gene: TRBD1; abundance: few; j_gene: TRBJ2-5; CDR3aa: CASSLQGALQETQYF; CDR3nt: TGTGCCAGCAGTTTGCAGGGGGCCCTCCAAGAGACCCAGTACTTC
v_gene: TRBV28; d_gene: NA; abundance: few; j_gene: TRBJ2-3; CDR3aa: CASRGNKDTQYF; CDR3nt: TGTGCCAGCAGGGGAAACAAAGATACGCAGTATTTT
v_gene: TRBV10-3; d_gene: NA; abundance: few; j_gene: TRBJ2-7; CDR3aa: CAISEFRVTGPPYEQYF; CDR3nt: TGTGCCATCAGTGAGTTTCGGGTGACAGGCCCCCCCTACGAGCAGTACTTC
v_gene: TRBV10-3; d_gene: NA; abundance: NA; j_gene: TRBJ2-1; CDR3aa: CAISEGGLQNEQFF; CDR3nt: TGTGCCATCAGTGAAGGCGGTTTGCAGAATGAGCAGTTCTTC